This T cell receptor (beta chain) stems from a study of blood T cell repertoires in COVID-19. About the study: Donors in the United States, Italy and Spain gave samples during acute or convalescent COVID-19. PBMCs, B-cell-depleted T cells, or T cells provided the cDNA or gDNA that made up the material.

As handled by the study authors: Researchers report that nucleated cell counts were estimated from reference gene primer amplification. Some clones are missing from TCRdb's copy, which holds only in-frame ones; the method was immunoSEQ multiplex PCR. V, J and clone size are taken as reported in that table, and D and trimming were inferred from the DNA itself. The sample carries 150,000 to 200,000 clones, over 85% recorded once. Trimming took 1 base from V and 6 from J, leaving 16 bases between them. Germline CDR1 is SGHTA and CDR2 is FQGNSA. The CDR3 is 16 amino acids. The clonotype comes from a man in his fifties or sixties with active or convalescent COVID-19. The rearrangement links TRBV7-2 to TRBJ1-5; TRBD1 might be the D (6 bases). Material: peripheral blood. CDR3 DNA sequence: TGTGCCAGCAGCTTAGGGGGGCCCAGGGGTTCTCAGCCCCAGCATTTT. Amino acid sequence: CASSLGGPRGSQPQHF.